One T cell receptor beta chain is described in this entry. Repertoires were generated with immunoSEQ multiplex PCR, while TCRdb's copy carries only in-frame clones and drops some. The data show just under 85,000 clones, approximately 90% seen once. This sample is part of a study of technical replicates of blood from several donors. This CDR3 contains 12 residues. The V gene's germline CDR1 is SGHRS and CDR2 YFSETQ. The ends were cut back, 4 bases at V and 6 bases at J, with 10 bases in the middle. The origin of this receptor is a human donor in good health. The V call is TRBV5-1, the J call TRBJ1-2; D is perhaps TRBD1 (5 bases). The specimen was T cells isolated from PBMCs. CDR3 amino acids: CASSSWGDGYTF. The CDR3, as DNA: TGCGCCAGCAGCAGTTGGGGGGATGGCTACACCTTC. The whole variable domain, remainder taken from reference TRBV5-1 and TRBJ1-2, is KAGVTQTPRYLIKTRGQQVTLSCSPISGHRSVSWYQQTPGQGLQFLFEYFSETQRNKGNFPGRFSGRQFSNSRSEMNVSTLELGDSALYLCASSSWGDGYTFGSGTRLTVV.